A selection of T cell receptor beta chains follows, all from one sample in a study of CD8+ T cells in alopecia areata. Libraries were prepared by immunoSEQ multiplex PCR; TCRdb keeps only in-frame clonotypes and omits some of them. Of 150,000 or so clones in the sample, around 47% were seen once. Sequencing was performed on CD4+ T cells sorted from blood. These receptor sequences come from a human donor with alopecia areata. Each CDR3 is given with its conserved first and last residue. The D gene is left open where the match is weak. Not all rows give a size; the values are once, few, many and, for expanded clones, a class.

CDR3aa | CDR3nt | v_gene | d_gene | abundance | j_gene
CASSVGPYQETQYF | TGTGCCAGCAGCGTCGGACCGTACCAAGAGACCCAGTACTTC | TRBV9 | . | . | TRBJ2-5
CASIRDFTGELFF | TGTGCCAGCATCAGGGACTTCACCGGGGAGCTGTTTTTT | TRBV28 | . | few | TRBJ2-2
CASRKTGATNEKLFF | TGTGCCAGCAGGAAAACCGGGGCAACTAATGAAAAACTGTTTTTT | TRBV6-5 | . | once | TRBJ1-4
CSVDQGDYGYTF | TGCAGCGTTGATCAGGGAGACTATGGCTACACCTTC | TRBV29-1 | . | few | TRBJ1-2
CASSETWSDTQYF | TGTGCCAGCAGTGAGACTTGGTCGGATACGCAGTATTTT | TRBV2 | . | . | TRBJ2-3
CASSALTDTQYF | TGTGCCAGCAGCGCACTGACAGATACGCAGTATTTT | TRBV7-9 | . | . | TRBJ2-3
CSTHSGYEQYF | TGCAGCACCCACAGTGGGTACGAGCAGTACTTC | TRBV29-1 | . | few | TRBJ2-7
CAWSVQGVYGYTF | TGTGCCTGGAGTGTACAAGGGGTCTATGGCTACACCTTC | TRBV30 | . | once | TRBJ1-2
CASSYSPREGNGYTF | TGTGCCAGCAGTTACTCGCCCAGGGAAGGGAATGGCTACACCTTC | TRBV6-6 | . | . | TRBJ1-2
CASSWDRGNTEAFF | TGTGCCAGCAGCTGGGACAGGGGGAACACTGAAGCTTTCTTT | TRBV5-4 | TRBD1 | . | TRBJ1-1
CATSSTPGQGTYEQYF | TGTGCCACCAGCAGCACTCCGGGACAGGGGACCTACGAGCAGTACTTC | TRBV15 | TRBD1 | few | TRBJ2-7
CASSLMGDTQYF | TGTGCCAGCAGCTTAATGGGAGATACGCAGTATTTT | TRBV7-9 | . | few | TRBJ2-3
CASSLLGASTDTQYF | TGTGCCAGCAGTTTACTTGGGGCAAGCACAGATACGCAGTATTTT | TRBV27 | . | . | TRBJ2-3
CASSALGNEQFF | TGTGCCAGCAGTGCTTTAGGGAATGAGCAGTTCTTC | TRBV2 | . | few | TRBJ2-1
CSVSFAGGRRETQYF | TGCAGCGTGTCCTTCGCGGGAGGACGCCGGGAGACCCAGTACTTC | TRBV29-1 | TRBD2 | . | TRBJ2-5
CASSLPGEGGYGYTF | TGTGCCAGCAGTTTGCCGGGGGAGGGTGGCTATGGCTACACCTTC | TRBV28 | . | . | TRBJ1-2
CASSVHIAGDEQYF | TGTGCCAGCAGTGTCCACATAGCGGGTGACGAGCAGTACTTC | TRBV11-3 | TRBD2 | . | TRBJ2-7
CASSYSWTGVSYEQYF | TGTGCCAGCAGTTACTCCTGGACAGGGGTCTCCTACGAGCAGTACTTC | TRBV6-5 | TRBD1 | few | TRBJ2-7
CASRRISRVNTEAFF | TGTGCCAGCAGGCGTATTAGCAGGGTGAACACTGAAGCTTTCTTT | TRBV2 | . | . | TRBJ1-1
CASSLEGQKQYF | TGTGCCAGCAGCCTCGAAGGCCAAAAGCAGTACTTC | TRBV7-9 | . | few | TRBJ2-7
CASSPSGRGAYNEQFF | TGTGCCAGCAGCCCGAGCGGGAGGGGGGCCTACAATGAGCAGTTCTTC | TRBV7-9 | TRBD2 | few | TRBJ2-1
CASSAIAPGEQFF | TGTGCCAGCAGCGCTATAGCCCCGGGTGAGCAGTTCTTC | TRBV9 | . | . | TRBJ2-1
CASRETTDTQYF | TGTGCCAGCAGGGAAACCACAGATACGCAGTATTTT | TRBV27 | . | . | TRBJ2-3
CASSSGLAPTYEQYF | TGTGCCAGCAGCTCGGGACTAGCGCCGACCTACGAGCAGTACTTC | TRBV5-4 | TRBD2 | . | TRBJ2-7
CASSSGASYGYTF | TGCGCCAGCAGTTCTGGAGCTAGCTATGGCTACACCTTC | TRBV5-1 | . | . | TRBJ1-2
CSVVPGLETQYF | TGCAGCGTTGTCCCAGGGTTAGAGACCCAGTACTTC | TRBV29-1 | . | . | TRBJ2-5
CASSASSGQITDTQYF | TGTGCCAGTAGCGCGTCGTCGGGACAGATCACAGATACGCAGTATTTT | TRBV19 | TRBD1 | . | TRBJ2-3
CAWTSGRFDTQYF | TGTGCCTGGACTAGCGGGAGGTTTGATACGCAGTATTTT | TRBV30 | TRBD2 | once | TRBJ2-3
CASSFNGLSTGELFF | TGTGCCAGCAGCTTTAACGGGCTCTCCACCGGGGAGCTGTTTTTT | TRBV5-4 | . | . | TRBJ2-2
CAWSRASVHEQFF | TGTGCCTGGAGTAGGGCTAGCGTCCATGAGCAGTTCTTC | TRBV30 | . | . | TRBJ2-1
CASSETLYTDTQYF | TGTGCCAGCAGTGAAACCTTATACACAGATACGCAGTATTTT | TRBV2 | . | few | TRBJ2-3
CSGHGLLNTEAFF | TGCAGCGGGCATGGACTTCTGAACACTGAAGCTTTCTTT | TRBV29-1 | . | few | TRBJ1-1
CASSQFSGINTEAFF | TGTGCCAGCAGCCAATTCAGCGGAATCAACACTGAAGCTTTCTTT | TRBV4-2 | . | . | TRBJ1-1
CSVEGWDRNPYEQYF | TGCAGCGTTGAAGGCTGGGACAGGAATCCCTACGAGCAGTACTTC | TRBV29-1 | TRBD1 | . | TRBJ2-7
CASSLEGGGNQPQHF | TGTGCCAGCAGCTTGGAAGGTGGTGGCAATCAGCCCCAGCATTTT | TRBV5-6 | . | . | TRBJ1-5
CASSPWATGGNEQFF | TGTGCCAGCAGTCCTTGGGCGACGGGGGGCAATGAGCAGTTCTTC | TRBV28 | TRBD2 | . | TRBJ2-1
CAWAPGLAYNEQFF | TGTGCCTGGGCTCCGGGACTAGCCTACAATGAGCAGTTCTTC | TRBV30 | TRBD2 | . | TRBJ2-1
CASIKSGDTQYF | TGTGCCAGCATCAAATCAGGGGATACGCAGTATTTT | TRBV5-5 | . | few | TRBJ2-3
CSVDRGAYNEQFF | TGCAGCGTTGACAGGGGGGCTTACAATGAGCAGTTCTTC | TRBV29-1 | . | . | TRBJ2-1
CASSPGTRQAYEQYF | TGTGCCAGCAGCCCAGGAACGAGACAAGCCTACGAGCAGTACTTC | TRBV14 | . | few | TRBJ2-7
CASSPSLRVDF | TGTGCCAGCAGTCCATCCCTCCGGGTGGATTTT | TRBV6-6 | . | few | TRBJ2-3
CASSQTNMGLGTGELFF | TGCGCCAGCAGCCAAACGAACATGGGACTGGGCACCGGGGAGCTGTTTTTT | TRBV4-1 | . | few | TRBJ2-2
CSVPRASSYNEQFF | TGCAGCGTACCGCGGGCGAGCTCCTACAATGAGCAGTTCTTC | TRBV29-1 | . | . | TRBJ2-1
CASSLGQLNTEAFF | TGTGCCAGCAGCTTGGGACAGCTGAACACTGAAGCTTTCTTT | TRBV11-3 | TRBD1 | few | TRBJ1-1
CASSVREGLADTQYF | TGTGCCAGCAGCGTGAGGGAGGGCCTCGCAGATACGCAGTATTTT | TRBV9 | TRBD2 | . | TRBJ2-3
CAWSVRRDRGPRYYGYTF | TGTGCCTGGAGTGTACGCCGGGACAGGGGGCCGAGGTACTATGGCTACACCTTC | TRBV30 | TRBD1 | few | TRBJ1-2